Presented here are 3 T cell receptor beta chains from one specimen sequenced in a study of molecular identifiers for immune sequencing clone quantification (dated by TCRdb to the late 2010s). Library preparation was by PCR. The instrument was an Illumina HiSeq 4000. The public reads were run again by TCRdb, first through fastp at Q25 and then through MiXCR, and only productive beta chains were kept. Under each unique CDR3 protein, matching rows form one entry showing the most common genes and DNA. This sample gives under 85,000 distinct CDR3 sequences in total; around a sixth of them show up just once. The top ten clonotypes cover 1.3% to 1.5% of the sample. Specimen: naive CD8+ T cells from blood, with Jurkat cell RNA spiked in. Interpreted using the paper, the cell subset or site label stands for: FACS-sorted CD8+CD4-CCR7+CD45RA+ naive T cells. The receptors here all came from a human donor in good health. Some libraries in this study had Jurkat cell RNA spiked in.

This clonotype was seen repeatedly, ten times or more. The chain links TRBV20-1 to TRBJ2-7; D unclear. The CDR3 extends over 16 amino acids. Germline V gene data show CDR1 as DFQATT and CDR2 as SNEGSKA (reference sequence). Trimming stripped 2 bases from V and 0 bases from J, with 17 bases between. CDR3 in amino acids: CSARRRTPHPSYEQYF. In DNA, the CDR3 is TGCAGTGCTAGAAGGCGTACGCCCCACCCCTCCTACGAGCAGTACTTC.

This clonotype was seen repeatedly, ten times or more. CDR3 region: CASSQRIFGYPNTEAFF. In nucleotides, the CDR3 is TGTGCCAGCAGCCAAAGAATATTCGGATATCCGAACACTGAAGCTTTCTTT. This chain uses TRBV3-1 with TRBJ1-1; unclear D gene. The CDR3 has 17 residues. Trimming shortened V by 2 bases and J by 1 base, and 17 bases separated the two germline ends. Per the germline V gene, CDR1 is LGHDT and CDR2 is YNNKEL (reference sequence).

This clonotype was seen ten or more times. The V gene is TRBV30, the J gene TRBJ2-1; the match to TRBD2 covers 8 bases. V gave up 0 bases and J gave up 9 bases; unmatched junction bases: 7. CDR3 length: 14 residues. CDR1 and CDR2 from the germline V gene are GTSNPN and SVGIG (reference sequence). CDR3 nucleotides: TGTGCCTGGAGTGTCGGGACTAGAGCGGGTGAGCAGTTCTTC. Translating it yields CAWSVGTRAGEQFF.